This T cell receptor beta chain stems from a study of blood T cell repertoires in COVID-19. About the study: From the United States, Italy and Spain came samples of acute and convalescent COVID-19. From T cells, B-cell-depleted T cells, or PBMCs came the material, which was cDNA or gDNA.

V dropped 0 bases and J dropped 8; count of bases not matched to a gene: 12. The germline V gene has CDR1 SSHAT and CDR2 FNYEAQ (reference sequence). The CDR3 is made up of 17 amino acids. Under the authors' procedure: Nucleated cell number was recorded as an estimate derived from reference gene primer amplification. The data were produced by immunoSEQ multiplex PCR, yet TCRdb's version contains in-frame clones alone and is incomplete. V and J calls and clone size are those listed in that table; D and trimming were worked out from the DNA. The repertoire holds 50,000 to 70,000 clones, with 85% to 90% as singletons. This clone was counted once.

Source material: peripheral blood. The chain joins TRBV7-7 to TRBJ2-1; 8 positions agree with TRBD2. The sequence came from a human donor with active COVID-19. The donor label of this sample is uncertain. This chain's CDR3 is CASSLALTGGLGDEQFF. CDR3 nucleotides: TGTGCCAGCAGCTTAGCGCTAACGGGAGGGCTGGGGGATGAGCAGTTCTTC.